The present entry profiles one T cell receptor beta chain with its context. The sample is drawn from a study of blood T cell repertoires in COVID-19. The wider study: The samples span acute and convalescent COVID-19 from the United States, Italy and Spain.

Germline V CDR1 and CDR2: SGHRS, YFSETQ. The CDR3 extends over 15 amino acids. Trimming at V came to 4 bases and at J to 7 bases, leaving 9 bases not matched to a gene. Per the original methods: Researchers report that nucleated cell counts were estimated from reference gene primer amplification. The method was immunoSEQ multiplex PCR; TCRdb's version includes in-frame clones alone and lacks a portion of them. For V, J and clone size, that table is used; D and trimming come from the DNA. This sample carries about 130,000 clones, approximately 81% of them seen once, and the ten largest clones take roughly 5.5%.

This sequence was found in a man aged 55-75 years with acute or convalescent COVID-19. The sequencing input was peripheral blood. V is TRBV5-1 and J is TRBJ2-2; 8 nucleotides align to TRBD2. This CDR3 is CASSAGRAVGGELFF. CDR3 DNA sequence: TGCGCCAGCAGCGCCGGGAGGGCCGTAGGCGGGGAGCTGTTTTTT. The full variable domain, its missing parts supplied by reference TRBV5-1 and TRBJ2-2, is KAGVTQTPRYLIKTRGQQVTLSCSPISGHRSVSWYQQTPGQGLQFLFEYFSETQRNKGNFPGRFSGRQFSNSRSEMNVSTLELGDSALYLCASSAGRAVGGELFFGEGSRLTVL.